This T cell receptor beta chain was sequenced for a study of tumor-infiltrating lymphocytes in oesophageal squamous cell carcinoma. V shed 0 bases and J 4 bases; nucleotides not matched to a gene: 15. Germline values: CDR1 SGHTA, CDR2 FQGNSA. This CDR3 contains 19 residues. TCRdb processed the PCR reads anew with MiXCR; each CDR3 protein has one entry. This table has about 17,000 distinct CDR3 sequences, about 51% appearing once. This clonotype was picked up many times. The receptor's source is a female donor with esophageal squamous cell carcinoma. The sample taken for sequencing was normal esophageal tissue next to the tumor. This chain uses TRBV7-2 with TRBJ1-3; 7 nucleotides agree with TRBD1. The CDR3 nucleotides read TGTGCCAGCAGCTTAGCGCTGGATTCCAGGGGGTTTTTGGGAAACACCATATATTTT. Its protein product is CASSLALDSRGFLGNTIYF.